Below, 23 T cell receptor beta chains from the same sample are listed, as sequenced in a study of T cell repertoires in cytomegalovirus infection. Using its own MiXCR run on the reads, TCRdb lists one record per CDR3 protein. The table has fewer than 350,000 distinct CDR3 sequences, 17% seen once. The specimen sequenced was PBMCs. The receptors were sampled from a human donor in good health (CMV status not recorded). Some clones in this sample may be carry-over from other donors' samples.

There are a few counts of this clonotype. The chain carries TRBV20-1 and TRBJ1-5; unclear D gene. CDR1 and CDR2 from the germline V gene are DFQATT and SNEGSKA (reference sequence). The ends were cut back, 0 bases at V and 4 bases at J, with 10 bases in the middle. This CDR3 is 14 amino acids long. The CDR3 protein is CSARDRDVNQPQHF. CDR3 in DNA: TGCAGTGCTAGAGATCGAGACGTTAATCAGCCCCAGCATTTT.

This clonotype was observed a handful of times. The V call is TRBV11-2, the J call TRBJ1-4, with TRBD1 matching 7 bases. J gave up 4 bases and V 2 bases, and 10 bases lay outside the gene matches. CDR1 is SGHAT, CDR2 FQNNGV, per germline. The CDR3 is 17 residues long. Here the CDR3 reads CASSLSSGTVYNEKLFF. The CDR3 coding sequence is TGTGCCAGCAGCTTATCTTCCGGGACAGTATATAATGAAAAACTGTTTTTT.

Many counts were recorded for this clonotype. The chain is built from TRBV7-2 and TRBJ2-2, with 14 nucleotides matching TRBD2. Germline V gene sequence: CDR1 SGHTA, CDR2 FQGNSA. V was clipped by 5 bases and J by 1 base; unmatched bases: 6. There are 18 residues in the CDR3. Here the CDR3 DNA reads TGTGCCAGCAGCCGAGGGGGACTAGCGGGGGTGAACACCGGGGAGCTGTTTTTT. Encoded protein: CASSRGGLAGVNTGELFF. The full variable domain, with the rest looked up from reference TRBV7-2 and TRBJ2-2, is GAGVSQSPSNKVTEKGKDVELRCDPISGHTALYWYRQSLGQGLEFLIYFQGNSAPDKSGLPSDRFSAERTGGSVSTLTIQRTQQEDSAVYLCASSRGGLAGVNTGELFFGEGSRLTVL.

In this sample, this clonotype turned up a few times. CDR3 DNA: TGCAGTGCTAGTAATGGGGTTACGCAGTATTTT. Translation gives CSASNGVTQYF. This chain uses TRBV20-1 with TRBJ2-3; D gene uncertain. Germline values: CDR1 DFQATT, CDR2 SNEGSKA (reference sequence). The CDR3 runs 11 residues. Trimming took off 3 bases at V and 8 bases at J, with 9 bases between the two ends.

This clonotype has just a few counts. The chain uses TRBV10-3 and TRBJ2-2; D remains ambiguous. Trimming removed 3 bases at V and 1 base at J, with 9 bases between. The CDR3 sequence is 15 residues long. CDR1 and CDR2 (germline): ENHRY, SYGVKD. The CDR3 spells CAISEVGENTGELFF. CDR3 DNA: TGTGCCATCAGTGAAGTTGGGGAGAACACCGGGGAGCTGTTTTTT.

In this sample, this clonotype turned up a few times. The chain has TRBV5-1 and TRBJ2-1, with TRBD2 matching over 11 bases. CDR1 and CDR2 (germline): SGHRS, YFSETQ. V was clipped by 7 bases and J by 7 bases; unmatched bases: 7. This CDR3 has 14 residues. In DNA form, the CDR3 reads TGCGCCAGCTATAGCGGGGGGGCCTGGAATGAGCAGTTCTTC. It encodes CASYSGGAWNEQFF.

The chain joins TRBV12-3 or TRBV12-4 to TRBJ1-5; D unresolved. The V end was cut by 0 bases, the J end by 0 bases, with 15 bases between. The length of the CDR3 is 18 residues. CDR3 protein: CASSLASGVSFSNQPQHF. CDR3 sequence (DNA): TGTGCCAGCAGTTTAGCGTCAGGAGTTTCCTTTAGCAATCAGCCCCAGCATTTT.

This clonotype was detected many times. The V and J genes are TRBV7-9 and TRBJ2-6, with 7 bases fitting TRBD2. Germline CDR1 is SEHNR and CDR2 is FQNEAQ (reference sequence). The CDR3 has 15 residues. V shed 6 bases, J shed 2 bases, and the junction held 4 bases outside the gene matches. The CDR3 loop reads CASRGAGAGANVLTF. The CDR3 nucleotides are TGTGCCAGCAGAGGTGCGGGGGCTGGGGCCAACGTCCTGACTTTC.

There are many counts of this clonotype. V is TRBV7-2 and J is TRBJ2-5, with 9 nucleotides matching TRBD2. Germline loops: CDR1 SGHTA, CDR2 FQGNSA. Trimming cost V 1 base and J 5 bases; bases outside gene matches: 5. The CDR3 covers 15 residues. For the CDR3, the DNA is TGTGCCAGCAGCTTAGTAGCGGGGGAAAGGGAGACCCAGTACTTC. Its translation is CASSLVAGERETQYF.

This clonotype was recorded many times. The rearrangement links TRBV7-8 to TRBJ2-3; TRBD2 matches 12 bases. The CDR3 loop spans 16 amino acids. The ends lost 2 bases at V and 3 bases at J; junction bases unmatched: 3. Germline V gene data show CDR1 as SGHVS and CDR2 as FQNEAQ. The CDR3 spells CASSLLAGGPTDTQYF. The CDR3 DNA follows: TGTGCCAGCAGCTTACTAGCGGGGGGGCCAACAGATACGCAGTATTTT.

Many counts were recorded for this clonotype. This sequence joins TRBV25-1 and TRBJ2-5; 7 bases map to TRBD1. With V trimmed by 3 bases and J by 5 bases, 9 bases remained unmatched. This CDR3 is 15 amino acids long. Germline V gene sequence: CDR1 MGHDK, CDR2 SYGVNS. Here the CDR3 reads CASSDNRGPGETQYF. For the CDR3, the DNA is TGTGCCAGCAGTGACAACAGGGGCCCCGGGGAGACCCAGTACTTC. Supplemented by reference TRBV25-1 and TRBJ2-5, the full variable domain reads EADIYQTPRYLVIGTGKKITLECSQTMGHDKMYWYQQDPGMELHLIHYSYGVNSTEKGDLSSESTVSRIRTEHFPLTLESARPSHTSQYLCASSDNRGPGETQYFGPGTRLLVL.

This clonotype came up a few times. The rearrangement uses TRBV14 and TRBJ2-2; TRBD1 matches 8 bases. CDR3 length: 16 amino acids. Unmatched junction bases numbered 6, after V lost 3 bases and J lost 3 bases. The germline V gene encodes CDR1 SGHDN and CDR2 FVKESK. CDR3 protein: CASSQAGGPHTGELFF. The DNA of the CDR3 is TGTGCCAGCAGCCAGGCAGGGGGCCCCCACACCGGGGAGCTGTTTTTT.

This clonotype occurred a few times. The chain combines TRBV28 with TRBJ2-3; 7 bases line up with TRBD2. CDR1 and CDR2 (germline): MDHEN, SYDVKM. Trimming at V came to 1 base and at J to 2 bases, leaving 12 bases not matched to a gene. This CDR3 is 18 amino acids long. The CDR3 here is CASSLSPSGRGTTDTQYF. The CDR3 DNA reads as TGTGCCAGCAGTTTATCTCCATCCGGGCGGGGGACCACAGATACGCAGTATTTT. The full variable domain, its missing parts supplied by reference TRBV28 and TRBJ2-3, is DVKVTQSSRYLVKRTGEKVFLECVQDMDHENMFWYRQDPGLGLRLIYFSYDVKMKEKGDIPEGYSVSREKKERFSLILESASTNQTSMYLCASSLSPSGRGTTDTQYFGPGTRLTVL.

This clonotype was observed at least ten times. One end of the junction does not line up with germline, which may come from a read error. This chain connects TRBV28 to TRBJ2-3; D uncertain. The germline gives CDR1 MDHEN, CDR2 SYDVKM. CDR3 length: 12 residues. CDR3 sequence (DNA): TGCGCCAGCAGCTTGGGCCCAGATACGCAGTATTTT. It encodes CASSLGPDTQYF.

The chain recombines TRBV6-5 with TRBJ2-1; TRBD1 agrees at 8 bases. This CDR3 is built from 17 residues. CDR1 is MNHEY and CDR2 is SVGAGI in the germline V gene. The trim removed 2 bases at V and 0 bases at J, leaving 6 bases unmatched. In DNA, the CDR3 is TGTGCCAGCAGTTACAGTACAACAGGGGGCTCCTACAATGAGCAGTTCTTC. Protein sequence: CASSYSTTGGSYNEQFF.

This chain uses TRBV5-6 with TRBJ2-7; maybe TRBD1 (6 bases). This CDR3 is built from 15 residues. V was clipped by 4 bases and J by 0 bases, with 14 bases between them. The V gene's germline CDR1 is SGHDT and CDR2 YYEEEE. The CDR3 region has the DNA TGTGCCAGCAGCCTATTACGACAGGCCTCCTACGAGCAGTACTTC. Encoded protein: CASSLLRQASYEQYF.

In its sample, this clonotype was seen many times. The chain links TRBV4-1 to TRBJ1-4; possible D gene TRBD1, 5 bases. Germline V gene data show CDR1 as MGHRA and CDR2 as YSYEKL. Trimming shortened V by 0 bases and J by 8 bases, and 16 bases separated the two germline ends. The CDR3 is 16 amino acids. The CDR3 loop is CASSQDNASGGEKLFF. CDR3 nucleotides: TGCGCCAGCAGCCAAGATAATGCGTCGGGGGGGGAAAAACTGTTTTTT.

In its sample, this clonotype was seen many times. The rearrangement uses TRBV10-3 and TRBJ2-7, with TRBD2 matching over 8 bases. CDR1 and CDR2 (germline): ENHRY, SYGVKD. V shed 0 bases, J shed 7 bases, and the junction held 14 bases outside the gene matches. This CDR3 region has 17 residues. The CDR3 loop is CAISESDRGGPRIEQYF. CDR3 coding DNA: TGTGCCATCAGTGAGTCTGACCGGGGGGGTCCTCGTATAGAGCAGTACTTC.

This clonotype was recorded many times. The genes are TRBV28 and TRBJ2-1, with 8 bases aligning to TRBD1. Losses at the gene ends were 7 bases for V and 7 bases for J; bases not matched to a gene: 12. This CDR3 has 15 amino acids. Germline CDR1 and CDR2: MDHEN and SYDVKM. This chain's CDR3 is CASTPGGTGRNEQFF. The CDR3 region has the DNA TGTGCCAGCACTCCTGGGGGGACAGGTCGGAATGAGCAGTTCTTC.

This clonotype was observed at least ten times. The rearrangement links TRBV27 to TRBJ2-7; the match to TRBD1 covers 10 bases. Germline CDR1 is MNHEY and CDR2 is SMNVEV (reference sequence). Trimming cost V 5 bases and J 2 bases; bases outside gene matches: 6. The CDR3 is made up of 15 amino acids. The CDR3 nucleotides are TGTGCCAGCAGTGGAACCGGGACAGGGGCCTACGAGCAGTACTTC. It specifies CASSGTGTGAYEQYF.

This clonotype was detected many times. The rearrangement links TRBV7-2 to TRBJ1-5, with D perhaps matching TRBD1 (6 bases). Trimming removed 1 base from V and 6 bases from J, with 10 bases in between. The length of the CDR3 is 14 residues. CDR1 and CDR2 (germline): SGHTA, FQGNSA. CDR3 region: CASSLGLGGQPQHF. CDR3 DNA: TGTGCCAGCAGCTTAGGCTTAGGGGGTCAGCCCCAGCATTTT.

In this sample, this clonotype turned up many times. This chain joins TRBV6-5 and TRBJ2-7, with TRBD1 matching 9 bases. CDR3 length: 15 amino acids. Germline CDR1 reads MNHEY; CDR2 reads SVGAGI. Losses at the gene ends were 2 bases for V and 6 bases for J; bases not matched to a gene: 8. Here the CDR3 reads CASSYGTGTPSEQYF. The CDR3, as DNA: TGTGCCAGCAGTTACGGGACAGGGACTCCCTCCGAGCAGTACTTC.

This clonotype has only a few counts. This chain's CDR3 is CASSLRTDRAYEQYF. The CDR3 DNA reads TGTGCCAGCAGTTTAAGGACCGACAGAGCCTACGAGCAGTACTTC. The rearrangement links TRBV12-3 or TRBV12-4 to TRBJ2-7; maybe TRBD1 (5 bases). V was clipped by 2 bases and J by 2 bases, with 13 bases between them. The CDR3 has 15 residues.